These T cell receptor beta chains were read from a single sample in a study of cytomegalovirus exposure and HLA in healthy donors. Some clones are missing from TCRdb's copy, which holds only in-frame ones; the method was immunoSEQ multiplex PCR. Counted here are about 120,000 clones, 75% to 85% occurring once; the ten biggest clones make up over 3.5%. What was sequenced was PBMCs. Receptors were obtained from a man aged 25 to 40 in good health and CMV-seropositive. The CDR3 runs from the conserved cysteine through the conserved F or W. The D gene is left open where the match is weak. Some rows mark clone size as missing; the rest say once, few, many or name a class of expanded clone.

d_call clone_size j_call v_call cdr3_nt cdr3_aa
. . TRBJ1-2 TRBV6-1 TGTGCCAGCAGTGAGCAGGGGACTAACTATGGCTACACCTTC CASSEQGTNYGYTF
. few TRBJ1-4 TRBV5-4 TGTGCCAGCAGCTCCGAGGGGGCAACTAATGAAAAACTGTTTTTT CASSSEGATNEKLFF
TRBD1 . TRBJ2-2 TRBV16 TGTGCCAGCAGCCAACTCGACAGGGGAGGAACCGGGGAGCTGTTTTTT CASSQLDRGGTGELFF
. . TRBJ1-2 TRBV30 TGTGCCTGGAGTGTCGGCAGCGACTCGTATGGCTACACCTTC CAWSVGSDSYGYTF
TRBD2 . TRBJ2-2 TRBV5-1 TGCGCCAGCAGCTCCCTAGCGGAGAGCGGGGAGCTGTTTTTT CASSSLAESGELFF
TRBD2 . TRBJ2-5 TRBV11-1 TGTGCCAGCAGCCTTAACAGCGGGAGTGGCGAGACCCAGTACTTC CASSLNSGSGETQYF
. . TRBJ1-2 TRBV2 TGTGCCAGCGGAACAGGGACCGGCTACACCTTC CASGTGTGYTF
TRBD1 . TRBJ1-5 TRBV6-5 TGTGCCAGCAGCCCGACAGGGAGCAATCAGCCCCAGCATTTT CASSPTGSNQPQHF
TRBD2 . TRBJ2-2 TRBV29-1 TGCAGCGTTGAAGATCTCACTAGCGGCAGTCCCGGGGAGCTGTTTTTT CSVEDLTSGSPGELFF
. . TRBJ1-1 TRBV27 TGTGCCAGCAGCCGCACAGGGCCGGGTACCTTCTTT CASSRTGPGTFF
. . TRBJ2-7 TRBV2 TGTGCCAGCAGTGAAGGTTTAGCCTACGAGCAGTACTTC CASSEGLAYEQYF
. . TRBJ2-5 TRBV11-3 TGTGCCAGCAGCTTGCTCGACGAACAGTACCAAGAGACCCAGTACTTC CASSLLDEQYQETQYF
. . TRBJ1-1 TRBV7-2 TGTGCCAGCAGCCCGAAACAGGATGAAGCTTTCTTT CASSPKQDEAFF
. . TRBJ2-5 TRBV15 TGTGCCACCAGCAGGGAGAAGTGGGGGGACGAGACCCAGTACTTC CATSREKWGDETQYF
TRBD1 . TRBJ1-1 TRBV27 TGTGCCAGCAGTTTGCCTGACAGGGGGCTCACTGAAGCTTTCTTT CASSLPDRGLTEAFF
. . TRBJ2-7 TRBV9 TGTGCCAGCAGCAAGGGGCATTCCTACGAGCAGTACTTC CASSKGHSYEQYF
. few TRBJ1-6 TRBV30 TGTGCCTGGAGTGTCGTAGCACATGTCAACTCCTATAATTCACCCCTCCACTTT CAWSVVAHVNSYNSPLHF
. . TRBJ1-6 TRBV5-6 TGTGCCAGCAGCGATCGGACAGAGCAGGGTTCACCCCTCCACTTT CASSDRTEQGSPLHF
. . TRBJ2-4 TRBV14 TGTGCCAGCAGCCAAGATTGGCAGGGATATCAGTACTTC CASSQDWQGYQYF
TRBD1 . TRBJ2-5 TRBV7-7 TGTGCTAGCAGCCGGGACAGGGAAGAGACCCAGTACTTC CASSRDREETQYF
. . TRBJ2-4 TRBV2 TGTGCCAGCGGGCGAGTAGGAAAAAACATTCAGTACTTC CASGRVGKNIQYF
TRBD1 . TRBJ2-5 TRBV9 TGTGCCAGCAGCGCAGGGGGTGCCCAAGAGACCCAGTACTTC CASSAGGAQETQYF
TRBD1 . TRBJ1-1 TRBV29-1 TGCAGCGTCCTCGACAGGGGCATGAACACTGAAGCTTTCTTT CSVLDRGMNTEAFF